These T cell receptor beta chains were read from a single sample in a study of cytomegalovirus exposure and HLA in healthy donors. The table came from immunoSEQ multiplex PCR; TCRdb's copy has only in-frame clones and leaves some out. The table shows about 130,000 clones, with over 75% occurring only once. The material sequenced was PBMCs. The receptors come from a male donor in good health and CMV-seropositive. CDR3s include the opening cysteine and the closing phenylalanine or tryptophan. A D gene is named only where the DNA matches it firmly. Expanded clones get a size class; other rows say once, few or many, or leave the size out.

V	D	J	size	CDR3	DNA
TRBV28	NA	TRBJ2-3	NA	CASSFRQDSTDTQYF	TGTGCCAGCAGTTTCCGACAGGATAGCACAGATACGCAGTATTTT
TRBV5-4	NA	TRBJ2-2	NA	CATHRVPGELFF	TGTGCCACCCACAGGGTACCGGGGGAGCTGTTTTTT
TRBV28	NA	TRBJ2-2	NA	CASSLLTANTGELFF	TGTGCCAGCAGTTTACTGACAGCGAACACCGGGGAGCTGTTTTTT
TRBV30	NA	TRBJ2-3	few	CACGGTTSTDTQYF	TGTGCCTGCGGGGGGACAACTAGCACAGATACGCAGTATTTT
TRBV30	NA	TRBJ1-3	once	CAWGGDGNTIYF	TGTGCCTGGGGGGGGGATGGAAACACCATATATTTT
TRBV13	TRBD2	TRBJ2-1	few	CASSLGGASGGAFSYNEQFF	TGTGCCAGCAGCTTAGGCGGGGCTAGCGGGGGGGCCTTTTCCTACAATGAGCAGTTCTTC
TRBV28	TRBD2	TRBJ2-5	few	CASSLIAGAQETQYF	TGTGCCAGCAGTTTGATAGCGGGGGCCCAAGAGACCCAGTACTTC
TRBV7-2	NA	TRBJ1-1	NA	CASSPIFPDTEAFF	TGTGCCAGCAGCCCTATCTTTCCTGACACTGAAGCTTTCTTT
TRBV10-3	TRBD1	TRBJ2-1	once	CAIKTGEGGDEQFF	TGTGCCATCAAAACAGGGGAAGGTGGGGATGAGCAGTTCTTC
TRBV18	TRBD1	TRBJ1-2	NA	CASSPGQADFYGYTF	TGTGCCAGCTCACCGGGACAGGCAGACTTTTATGGCTACACCTTC
TRBV6-5	TRBD2	TRBJ2-1	NA	CASTLGRGNEQFF	TGTGCCAGCACCTTAGGGAGGGGAAATGAGCAGTTCTTC
TRBV2	NA	TRBJ1-1	few	CASSGIEGRTEAFF	TGTGCCAGCAGTGGGATAGAGGGAAGGACTGAAGCTTTCTTT
TRBV7-9	TRBD1	TRBJ2-2	NA	CASSSTDRGRTGELFF	TGTGCCAGCAGCTCGACGGACAGGGGGCGCACCGGGGAGCTGTTTTTT
TRBV5-5	TRBD2	TRBJ2-2	NA	CASSLSSGRALRELFF	TGTGCCAGCAGCTTGAGTAGCGGGAGGGCCTTAAGGGAGCTGTTTTTT
TRBV10-3	NA	TRBJ1-5	once	CAISDVGSNQPQHF	TGTGCCATCAGTGACGTGGGCAGCAATCAGCCCCAGCATTTT
TRBV7-8	NA	TRBJ2-2	NA	CASSGYRHGELFF	TGTGCCAGCAGCGGATACCGACATGGGGAGCTGTTTTTT
TRBV5-1	NA	TRBJ2-3	few	CASSAWSATSTDTQYF	TGCGCCAGCAGTGCTTGGAGCGCAACCAGCACAGATACGCAGTATTTT
TRBV6-6	TRBD1	TRBJ1-6	few	CASSYGTGGPLHF	TGTGCCAGCAGTTACGGGACAGGGGGACCCCTCCACTTT
TRBV5-1	NA	TRBJ1-3	NA	CASSLGTVSSGNTIYF	TGCGCCAGCAGCTTGGGAACCGTCAGCTCTGGAAACACCATATATTTT
TRBV5-1	NA	TRBJ2-7	NA	CASSSLVQGNEQYF	TGCGCCAGCAGCTCCCTCGTACAGGGAAACGAGCAGTACTTC
TRBV27	NA	TRBJ2-6	few	CASRPARANPSGANGLTF	TGTGCCAGCAGGCCCGCGAGAGCAAACCCCTCTGGGGCCAACGGCCTGACTTTC
TRBV5-4	NA	TRBJ2-1	NA	CASSLWGLPDNEQFF	TGTGCCAGCAGCTTGTGGGGGCTACCCGACAATGAGCAGTTCTTC
TRBV6-5	NA	TRBJ1-2	NA	CASSTTGSYGYTF	TGTGCCAGCAGTACAACAGGGAGCTATGGCTACACCTTC
TRBV7-6	TRBD1	TRBJ1-6	once	CASSLNQGQGGNSPLHF	TGTGCCAGCAGCTTAAATCAAGGACAGGGAGGGAATTCACCCCTCCACTTT
TRBV30	NA	TRBJ1-5	NA	CAWSVQGASNQPQHF	TGTGCCTGGAGTGTACAAGGGGCTAGCAATCAGCCCCAGCATTTT
TRBV9	NA	TRBJ1-1	NA	CASSVVWGGKNTEAFF	TGTGCCAGCAGCGTAGTGTGGGGGGGAAAAAACACTGAAGCTTTCTTT
TRBV7-8	TRBD2	TRBJ2-7	NA	CASSLVAGGGSYEQYF	TGTGCCAGCAGCTTAGTTGCGGGAGGGGGTTCCTACGAGCAGTACTTC
TRBV18	TRBD1	TRBJ2-3	NA	CASSREQGPDTQYF	TGTGCCAGCTCACGAGAACAGGGGCCGGATACGCAGTATTTT
TRBV9	TRBD1	TRBJ2-2	NA	CASSVAQGARGELFF	TGTGCCAGCAGCGTAGCTCAGGGGGCACGTGGGGAGCTGTTTTTT